The entry below gives a single TCR beta chain sequence along with its context. The target antigen is unknown. This record comes from a study of T cell responses to AZD1222 COVID-19 vaccine. The study, taken as a whole, reports: Most donors were white British and more were female, and clonal diversity was possibly underestimated. Unmutated variant regions reportedly attract nearly half of all spike-specific TCRs.

Sequencing was performed with immunoSEQ multiplex PCR; in TCRdb, only in-frame clones are kept and a portion is missing. The sample has approximately 89,000 clones; around nine tenths are singletons. Germline CDR1 and CDR2: SQVTM and ANQGSEA. The CDR3 is made up of 12 amino acids. The germline V and J ends were trimmed by 1 base and 5 bases, with 8 bases remaining between them. The receptor was isolated from an adult who received the AZD1222 COVID-19 vaccine. The chain recombines TRBV29-1 with TRBJ1-2; D call uncertain. The sequences come from peripheral blood, collected 28 days after the second AZD1222 dose. The CDR3 region is CSVEGNDYGYTF. The CDR3 nucleotides read TGCAGCGTTGAAGGGAATGATTATGGCTACACCTTC.